The next 5 T cell receptor beta chains were all read from a single sample in a study of OX40 agonist ivuxolimab in advanced cancers. Sequenced by immunoSEQ multiplex PCR; TCRdb stores in-frame clones only, minus some. This sample has around 93,000 clones, with more than 75% found just once. The material was CD4+ or CD8+ T cells sorted from blood, obtained in a trial of the OX40 agonist ivuxolimab. The source is an adult with an advanced solid tumor such as melanoma, head and neck, liver or kidney cancer.

The CDR3 sequence: CASSLRDRAARGTEAFF. In nucleotides, the CDR3 is TGTGCCAGCAGCTTAAGAGACAGGGCGGCCAGGGGCACTGAAGCTTTCTTT. This chain joins TRBV7-8 and TRBJ1-1; 7 bases agree with TRBD1. Trimming cost V 2 bases and J 4 bases; bases outside gene matches: 13. The CDR3 runs 17 residues. Germline assignment: CDR1 SGHVS and CDR2 FQNEAQ. The complete variable domain, with remaining parts taken from reference TRBV7-8 and TRBJ1-1, reads GAGVSQSPRYKVAKRGQDVALRCDPISGHVSLFWYQQALGQGPEFLTYFQNEAQLDKSGLPSDRFFAERPEGSVSTLKIQRTQQEDSAVYLCASSLRDRAARGTEAFFGQGTRLTVV.

This clone has just one count. This chain uses TRBV2 with TRBJ1-1, with D possibly being TRBD1 (5 bases). Trimming took 11 bases from V and 1 from J, leaving 11 bases between them. This CDR3 has 12 amino acids. Germline assignment: CDR1 SNHLY and CDR2 FYNNEI. Here the CDR3 DNA reads TGTGCCCGGGGACTGCAGAACACTGAAGCTTTCTTT. This encodes CARGLQNTEAFF. Using reference TRBV2 and TRBJ1-1 for the parts outside the CDR3, the full variable domain is EPEVTQTPSHQVTQMGQEVILRCVPISNHLYFYWYRQILGQKVEFLVSFYNNEISEKSEIFDDQFSVERPDGSNFTLKIRSTKLEDSAMYFCARGLQNTEAFFGQGTRLTVV.

The chain links TRBV6-5 to TRBJ2-7; no clear D gene. The CDR3 totals 15 residues. The V end lost 0 bases, the J end lost 0 bases, and 9 bases lay between the germline ends. Per the germline V gene, CDR1 is MNHEY and CDR2 is SVGAGI. This CDR3 is CASSYSKGFSYEQYF. The DNA for the CDR3 is TGTGCCAGCAGTTACTCGAAAGGTTTCTCCTACGAGCAGTACTTC.

The chain uses TRBV18 and TRBJ2-5; 8 bases line up with TRBD1. There are 14 residues in the CDR3. Trimming cost V 2 bases and J 4 bases; bases outside gene matches: 3. CDR1 and CDR2 from the germline V gene are KGHSH and LQKENI. DNA of the CDR3: TGTGCCAGCTCACCAACAGGGGGTCGAGAGACCCAGTACTTC. It translates to CASSPTGGRETQYF.

The count of this clone is one. The V and J genes are TRBV6-6 and TRBJ1-6; D call uncertain. The CDR3 covers 13 residues. Germline loops: CDR1 MNHNY, CDR2 SVGAGI (reference sequence). V shed 2 bases and J shed 7 bases, with 6 bases lying between them. The CDR3 DNA reads as TGTGCCAGCAGTTACGACGGGAATTCACCCCTCCACTTT. It yields the protein CASSYDGNSPLHF.